This TCR beta chain was captured by sequencing in a study of blood T cell repertoires in COVID-19. Sequencing used immunoSEQ multiplex PCR; TCRdb keeps in-frame clones, though not all of them. The sample lists 200,000 to 250,000 clones, 82% seen once, with roughly 5.5% in the top ten. The V gene lost 1 base and the J gene lost 2 bases, with 17 bases spanning the gap. Germline CDR1 is SGHVS and CDR2 is FNYEAQ. The CDR3 runs to 17 residues. The J gene is TRBJ1-1, the V gene TRBV7-6, with a weak D call TRBD1 (6 bases). The sample taken for sequencing was peripheral blood. The clonotype originates from a woman aged 70-85 years with COVID-19, enrolled during active disease. CDR3 loop: CASSLEGGRRANTEAFF. The CDR3 nucleotides are TGTGCCAGCAGCTTAGAGGGGGGGCGCAGGGCCAACACTGAAGCTTTCTTT. Complete variable domain (other parts from reference TRBV7-6 and TRBJ1-1): GAGVSQSPRYKVTKRGQDVALRCDPISGHVSLYWYRQALGQGPEFLTYFNYEAQQDKSGLPNDRFSAERPEGSISTLTIQRTEQRDSAMYRCASSLEGGRRANTEAFFGQGTRLTVV.